Listed below are T cell receptor beta chains from one sample, sequenced in a study of OX40 agonist ivuxolimab in advanced cancers. Assay used: immunoSEQ multiplex PCR; TCRdb lists only in-frame clones, some missing. The table has 60,000 to 75,000 clones, 84% seen once. Sample: CD4+ or CD8+ T cells sorted from blood, taken in a trial of the OX40 agonist ivuxolimab. The receptor source for this set is an adult with an advanced solid tumor such as melanoma, head and neck, liver or kidney cancer. Each CDR3 is given with its conserved first and last residue. The D gene is left open where the match is weak. Part of the rows lack a size; the others show once, few, many or a class for expanded clones.

V	D	size	J	DNA	CDR3
TRBV9	.	few	TRBJ1-5	TGTGCCAGCAGCGGGACAAATAGCAATCAGCCCCAGCATTTT	CASSGTNSNQPQHF
TRBV7-2	.	.	TRBJ2-1	TGTGCCAGCAGCTTCCCTGGGCGGGGACCCTACAATGAGCAGTTCTTC	CASSFPGRGPYNEQFF
TRBV5-4	.	.	TRBJ2-3	TGTGCCAGCAGCTTTTTTAGGTTCCGCACAGATACGCAGTATTTT	CASSFFRFRTDTQYF
TRBV5-1	TRBD1	.	TRBJ1-1	TGCGCCAGCAGCTTGACAGGGGCAGTCACTGAAGCTTTCTTT	CASSLTGAVTEAFF
TRBV5-4	.	.	TRBJ2-1	TGTGCCAGCAGCTTGAGTCTCGACCATGAGCAGTTCTTC	CASSLSLDHEQFF
TRBV28	TRBD1	.	TRBJ1-1	TGTGCCGGAAACACGGGACAGTGGAACACTGAAGCTTTCTTT	CAGNTGQWNTEAFF
TRBV28	.	.	TRBJ1-1	TGTGCCAGCAGACCGACCGTGGACATGAAGGAAGCTTTCTTT	CASRPTVDMKEAFF
TRBV29-1	.	.	TRBJ2-3	TGCAGCGTCAGCCGGGACCAAGGATCAGATACGCAGTATTTT	CSVSRDQGSDTQYF
TRBV7-9	.	many	TRBJ2-5	TGTGCCAGCAGCCCTACGGGACACCGCCAAGAGACCCAGTACTTC	CASSPTGHRQETQYF
TRBV4-2	TRBD1	.	TRBJ1-1	TGTGCCAGCAGCCAAGTAGTAGGGGGCTTGGACACTGAAGCTTTCTTT	CASSQVVGGLDTEAFF
TRBV6-5	TRBD1	.	TRBJ1-6	TGTGCCAGCAGCCGGGACAGGGGGTATTCACCCCTCCACTTT	CASSRDRGYSPLHF
TRBV27	TRBD1	.	TRBJ1-1	TGTGCCAGCAGTTTGCGGACAGGGGGCAACACTGAAGCTTTCTTT	CASSLRTGGNTEAFF
TRBV29-1	TRBD1	.	TRBJ1-3	TGCAGCGTTGCACTGTCCGGGACAGGGGCCACCGGAAACACCATATATTTT	CSVALSGTGATGNTIYF
TRBV4-1	.	few	TRBJ1-5	TGCGCCAGCAGCCAAGAGTCCAGCCTCAATCAGCCCCAGCATTTT	CASSQESSLNQPQHF
TRBV25-1	TRBD1	.	TRBJ2-2	TGTGCCAGCAGTGAAGAGGGTAAGGGGACAGGGATCACCGGGGAGCTGTTTTTT	CASSEEGKGTGITGELFF
TRBV4-1	.	.	TRBJ1-5	TGCGCCAGCAGCCAAAACGGGTACAATCAGCCCCAGCATTTT	CASSQNGYNQPQHF
TRBV2	.	.	TRBJ1-1	TGTGCCAGCAGTGCAGTTGGGGCGGCTTTCTTT	CASSAVGAAFF
TRBV2	.	.	TRBJ1-5	TGTGCCAGCAGTCCCTCGTCGGGTTCGGGTAATCAGCCCCAGCATTTT	CASSPSSGSGNQPQHF
TRBV5-1	TRBD1	.	TRBJ2-4	TGCGCCAGCAGCTTGACGGGACAGGGGGCTGTCAAAAACATTCAGTACTTC	CASSLTGQGAVKNIQYF
TRBV7-2	TRBD2	once	TRBJ2-5	TGTGCCAGCAGCTCGTCTACTAGCGGGGGCGCAGAGACCCAGTACTTC	CASSSSTSGGAETQYF
TRBV5-4	TRBD2	.	TRBJ2-5	TGTGCCACTTCTGACCGGGGGGGGCGAGAGACCCAGTACTTC	CATSDRGGRETQYF
TRBV11-1	TRBD2	.	TRBJ2-1	TGTGCCAGCAGACACGGAGGGACTAGCGGGATTTACAATGAGCAGTTCTTC	CASRHGGTSGIYNEQFF
TRBV5-1	.	.	TRBJ2-5	TGCGCCAGCAGCTTGGACGGAAGGTGGGGAGAGACCCAGTACTTC	CASSLDGRWGETQYF
TRBV5-6	.	.	TRBJ1-1	TGTGCCAGCAGCTTACAGGGCTGGGAAAGTTACACTGAAGCTTTCTTT	CASSLQGWESYTEAFF
TRBV6-5	TRBD1	.	TRBJ1-2	TGTGCCGGGGGACAGGGTGGTGGCTACACCTTC	CAGGQGGGYTF
TRBV7-9	.	.	TRBJ2-5	TGTGCCAGCAGCTTAGAAGCCTCCCAGGAGACCCAGTACTTC	CASSLEASQETQYF
TRBV9	.	.	TRBJ1-2	TGTGCCAGCAGCGTCGAACCGGAGTCGGACTATGGCTACACCTTC	CASSVEPESDYGYTF
TRBV7-9	.	.	TRBJ2-1	TGTGCCAGCAGCTTAGCGGGGCGGTCCTACAATGAGCAGTTCTTC	CASSLAGRSYNEQFF
TRBV11-2	.	.	TRBJ1-3	TGTGCCAGCAACCCAGGGTCTGGAAACACCATATATTTT	CASNPGSGNTIYF
TRBV7-9	.	once	TRBJ2-7	TGTGCCAGCAGCTCGGGGACGGGGGACTACGAGCAGTACTTC	CASSSGTGDYEQYF
TRBV6-6	.	.	TRBJ2-1	TGTGCCAGCAGTTATGGGCAGGGATACTACAATGAGCAGTTCTTC	CASSYGQGYYNEQFF
TRBV7-9	TRBD2	.	TRBJ2-3	TGTGCCAGCAGCTTAGATGGCGTAGCGGGGAAAACAGATACGCAGTATTTT	CASSLDGVAGKTDTQYF
TRBV7-2	.	.	TRBJ1-1	TGTGCCAGCAGCTTACGGGGTGAAGCTTTCTTT	CASSLRGEAFF
TRBV4-3	TRBD1	.	TRBJ1-2	TGCGCCAGCAGCCAAGATCGGGGGACAGGCATGACCAATGGCTACACCTTC	CASSQDRGTGMTNGYTF
TRBV5-6	.	.	TRBJ2-2	TGTGCCAGCAGCTCCGAGCATTACGCGAACACCGGGGAGCTGTTTTTT	CASSSEHYANTGELFF
TRBV5-8	.	.	TRBJ2-5	TGTGCCAGCAGCTTTCATGGGACCAAGGGGACCCAGTACTTC	CASSFHGTKGTQYF
TRBV7-9	TRBD1	.	TRBJ2-1	TGTGCCAGCAGCTTGGGGACAGGGGGCCCCTTCTTC	CASSLGTGGPFF
TRBV7-2	TRBD1	.	TRBJ1-1	TGTGCCAGCAGCTTGACAGGGGAAATCACTGAAGCTTTCTTT	CASSLTGEITEAFF
TRBV4-3	.	.	TRBJ2-2	TGCGCCAGCAGCCAAGATGGGACCTACACCGGGGAGCTGTTTTTT	CASSQDGTYTGELFF
TRBV5-1	.	.	TRBJ2-7	TGCGCCAGCAGCTTGGGGGGTTACGAGCAGTACTTC	CASSLGGYEQYF
TRBV7-8	TRBD1	once	TRBJ1-6	TGTGCCAGCAGCTTAGAGGCATACGGACAGGGCTTGAATTCACCCCTCCACTTT	CASSLEAYGQGLNSPLHF
TRBV10-1	TRBD1	.	TRBJ2-5	TGCGCCAGCAGTGAGGTGGGACAGGGGAAAGAGACCCAGTACTTC	CASSEVGQGKETQYF
TRBV28	.	.	TRBJ1-1	TGTGCCAGCAGTCCTCAGGTGTACTCGGGAGCTTTCTTT	CASSPQVYSGAFF
TRBV18	.	few	TRBJ2-7	TGTGCCAGCTCACCACCGATGCGGGCCTACGAGCAGTACTTC	CASSPPMRAYEQYF
TRBV27	.	.	TRBJ1-2	TGTGCCAGCAGTTATCTCAACAGGGTCGGCTATGGCTACACCTTC	CASSYLNRVGYGYTF
TRBV5-6	.	.	TRBJ1-5	TGTGCCAGCAGCTTGTATGCCAGAAAGAATAGCAATCAGCCCCAGCATTTT	CASSLYARKNSNQPQHF
TRBV29-1	TRBD1	once	TRBJ1-2	TGCAGCGTTTACTTCCCCACGGACAGGAACTATGGCTACACCTTC	CSVYFPTDRNYGYTF
TRBV6-6	.	.	TRBJ2-3	TGTGCCAGCAGCTCCCCCCAGCGGGGCACAGATACGCAGTATTTT	CASSSPQRGTDTQYF
TRBV18	.	few	TRBJ2-1	TGTGCCAGCTCACCAGTGGTCGAGCACAATGAGCAGTTCTTC	CASSPVVEHNEQFF
TRBV15	.	.	TRBJ2-3	TGTGCCACCAGTGTAATTCTCACAGATACGCAGTATTTT	CATSVILTDTQYF
TRBV11-2	.	.	TRBJ2-2	TGTGCCAGCAGCTTAGCTGGGACCGGGGAGCTGTTTTTT	CASSLAGTGELFF
TRBV9	.	.	TRBJ2-3	TGTGCCAGCAGCGTAGGGAACTACCCCACAGATACGCAGTATTTT	CASSVGNYPTDTQYF
TRBV30	TRBD1	few	TRBJ1-5	TGTGCCTGGAGTTCAGGGACAGGCCCTCCTAATAGCAATCAGCCCCAGCATTTT	CAWSSGTGPPNSNQPQHF
TRBV7-8	TRBD2	.	TRBJ2-3	TGTGCCAGCAGCTTAGTCCTAGCGGGCACAGATACGCAGTATTTT	CASSLVLAGTDTQYF
TRBV10-2	.	.	TRBJ2-2	TGCGCCAGCAGTGAAGTGGGTAGTACCGGGGAGCTGTTTTTT	CASSEVGSTGELFF
TRBV4-3	.	once	TRBJ1-2	TGCGCCAGCAGCCAAGACTTCTGGAGCTACACCTTC	CASSQDFWSYTF
TRBV20-1	.	.	TRBJ1-2	TGCAGTGCCAAAATCGACTATGGCTACACCTTC	CSAKIDYGYTF
TRBV7-3	.	.	TRBJ1-4	TGTGCCAGCAGCCCGGTCGTAGCTAATGAAAAACTGTTTTTT	CASSPVVANEKLFF
TRBV7-9	.	.	TRBJ2-7	TGTGCCAGCAGCTTACCCCAGCGGCCCTACGAGCAGTACTTC	CASSLPQRPYEQYF